This T cell receptor (beta chain) was identified during a study of radiotherapy plus CTLA-4 blockade in lung cancer. Looking at the study overall: Around 18% of patients responded objectively, and about 32% achieved disease control. General study results and limits: Dynamics of early blood T cell clones, together with interferon-beta, were reportedly the best predictors of response. Clones derived from tumor TCRs expanded in blood after radiotherapy plus ipilimumab.

Assay used: immunoSEQ multiplex PCR; TCRdb lists only in-frame clones, some missing. The data show tens of thousands of clones, with 76% seen just once and roughly 3.1% held by the top ten. Focal radiation with ipilimumab CTLA-4 blockade was given to patients with chemo-refractory metastatic non-small-cell lung cancer. As to this clone: Its antigen is currently unknown.

CDR1 is KGHSH and CDR2 is LQKENI in the germline V gene. The CDR3 runs 14 residues. V shed 3 bases, J shed 5 bases, and the junction held 4 bases outside the gene matches. Sequencing used peripheral blood, obtained from a patient treated with radiotherapy plus ipilimumab. The sequence was collected from a human donor with non-small cell lung cancer who had a complete response to radiotherapy plus ipilimumab. V gene TRBV18 combines with J gene TRBJ2-1; 7 bases are a match to TRBD1. CDR3 protein: CASSPDRAHNEQFF. The CDR3 DNA follows: TGTGCCAGCTCACCCGACAGGGCCCACAATGAGCAGTTCTTC.